The entry below describes one T cell receptor (beta chain). Its antigen remains unidentified. The sample holds no much larger clone one base away, and base qualities are not on file. Moderately to severely active disease, a Clinical Activity Score of at least 3, a NOSPECS grade of at least 4, and a duration under 3 months were present in ophthalmopathy patients. Any patient with an uncontrolled infection, another autoimmune disease, pregnancy or lactation was excluded. Diagnoses relied on clinical symptoms, serum thyroxine and TRAb, thyroid ultrasound and orbital computed tomography. PBMCs were separated from roughly 9.6 ml of fresh peripheral blood using Ficoll-Paque density gradient centrifugation. Total RNA was extracted using Trizol reagent, and RNA quality was assessed on an Agilent 2100 Bioanalyzer. The TCR beta CDR3 regions were amplified from the RNA transcripts. The TCR CDR3 was subjected to a first round of RT-PCR using the HTBI primer set and the Qiagen OneStep RT-PCR kit. The libraries were constructed in a second round of multiplex PCR and then size-selected and purified. Libraries were sequenced paired-end with 100 bp reads on an Illumina HiSeq2000. In the authors' own workflow: SOAPnuke was used to process the raw data, with reads discarded if the reads contained adapters or uncalled bases, had a mean Phred below 15, or lacked an exact constant-primer or identifier match. High-quality paired reads were merged using COPE v1.2.5, and each unique nucleotide sequence was defined as a clonotype. MiTCR v1.1 was used to align the clonotypes against IMGT TRBV, TRBD and TRBJ reference segments. Only V-J combinations with frequency above 0.0001, covering 99% to 99.2% of repertoires, were analysed. A TCS score was defined as the ratio of F50 (clonal expansion) to E x V (chaos), with BLOSUM62-based TCRdist applied between CDR3 peptides within each V-J. Welch's t-statistics and random forest reduced roughly 530 V-J features to 13, which were used in a naive Bayes classifier (R e1071). TCRdb reworked the public reads: Q25 trimming with fastp, MiXCR clone assembly, productive beta chains retained. Under each unique CDR3 protein, matching rows form one entry showing the most common genes and DNA. These V and J calls are TCRdb output, not the study's own analysis. Present in this sample are 500,000 or so distinct CDR3 sequences, more than 15% of which were seen just once. Clones ranked in the top ten supply approximately 30% of the sample.

The data belong to a study of T cells in Graves' hyperthyroidism and ophthalmopathy (dated by TCRdb to about 2019). At the level of the whole study: Peripheral blood was sampled at the time of initial diagnosis, prior to any treatment. TCR V-J signatures able to tell the groups apart were searched for in a discovery cohort of around 95 patients, of whom 43 had Graves' ophthalmopathy and 55 to 60 had stable Graves' hyperthyroidism. Prospective prediction of ophthalmopathy was tested in an independent validation cohort of fewer than 20 hyperthyroidism patients and some 17 patients who later progressed to ophthalmopathy. For training and testing, the 100 or so patients in the discovery cohort were randomly divided in a 7:3 ratio. In addition, the study compared T-cell repertoires in thyroid tissue and in blood from about 6 Graves' hyperthyroidism patients. Once sampling was done, hyperthyroidism patients were given methimazole at a starting dose of 30 mg daily, whereas ophthalmopathy patients were given high-dose intravenous methylprednisolone. The paper describes TCR Vbeta CDR3 sequencing of about 140 peripheral blood samples, made up of 43 ophthalmopathy patients, around 73 hyperthyroidism patients and roughly 17 progressor patients. General study outcomes and caveats: In validation, the model predicted progression to ophthalmopathy a median of about 6.8 months before onset, with roughly 70% sensitivity and 72.22% specificity. Sample size was not statistically predetermined, and investigators were not blinded to group allocation. In cross-validation, a model built on a 13 V-J signature told ophthalmopathy apart from stable hyperthyroidism with over 85% sensitivity and 81% to 82% specificity, and in testing the same model reached 80%/75%. Most expanded thyroid clonotypes (frequency above 0.001) were also detected in blood, a finding suggesting that blood repertoires may reflect thyroid immune responses.

CDR1 and CDR2 were assigned from the germline V gene as SQVTM and ANQGSEA. There are 13 amino acids in the CDR3, from cysteine to phenylalanine inclusive. This entry keeps only the CDR3 DNA: 39 bases, framed from base 1. Cut back by 4 bases and 0 bases, the V and J ends lie 7 bases apart. The sequencing input was blood. Recombination joined TRBV29-1 with TRBJ2-1, with the D gene not clear enough to name. The sequence was obtained from a woman aged 25 to 39 with Graves' ophthalmopathy. At the DNA level, the sequence is TGCAGCGTTGCGGATAGCTCCTACAATGAGCAGTTCTTC. This codes for CSVADSSYNEQFF.